One and the same sample provided the 14 T cell receptor beta chains below, sequenced in a study of T cells in Graves' hyperthyroidism and ophthalmopathy. Researchers amplified the TCR beta CDR3 regions from RNA transcripts. The TCR CDR3 first-round RT-PCR relied on the HTBI primer set. In TCRdb, the multiplex PCR reads were re-called with MiXCR into one record per CDR3 protein. The sample records roughly 250,000 distinct CDR3 sequences, roughly 20% being singletons. Sequencing was done on a sample of blood. The receptor source for this set is a man aged 30 to 45 with Graves' ophthalmopathy.

The chain joins TRBV10-1 to TRBJ1-2, with 8 nucleotides matching TRBD1. The V gene's germline CDR1 is WNHNN and CDR2 SYGVQD (reference sequence). The CDR3 length is 14 residues. The junction had 7 bases not matched to a gene; V was cut back by 3 bases and J by 7 bases. The CDR3, as DNA: TGCGCCAGCAGTGAATCCAGGACAGGGAGTGGCTACACCTTC. It yields the protein CASSESRTGSGYTF.

This clonotype was picked up a small number of times. The chain employs TRBV29-1 and TRBJ2-7; unclear D gene. CDR1 is SQVTM and CDR2 is ANQGSEA in the germline V gene. The CDR3 sequence is 12 residues long. With 1 base removed from V and 5 bases from J, the gap between germline ends came to 9 bases. CDR3 bases: TGCAGCGTTGAAGGGGCTGTGAACGAGCAGTACTTC. It translates to CSVEGAVNEQYF.

This clonotype has more than one count but fewer than ten. V usage is TRBV28 and J usage is TRBJ2-3; D is uncertain. V dropped 6 bases and J dropped 9 bases, with 19 bases sitting between them. This CDR3 has 14 residues. Germline CDR1 is MDHEN and CDR2 is SYDVKM. CDR3 sequence (DNA): TGTGCCAGCAGCAAAGGACGGGCATTGACAACGCAGTATTTT. Amino acid sequence: CASSKGRALTTQYF.

This clonotype has only a few counts. This chain links TRBV2 with TRBJ2-3; the D gene is possibly TRBD2 (6 bases). From germline, CDR1 is SNHLY and CDR2 FYNNEI. This CDR3 spans 14 amino acids. Trimming cost V 8 bases and J 2 bases, with 14 bases left between them. The CDR3 loop reads CASRSGGNTDTQYF. In DNA form, the CDR3 reads TGTGCCAGCCGGTCCGGCGGGAACACAGATACGCAGTATTTT.

This clonotype was counted ten times or more. This chain connects TRBV3-1 to TRBJ1-1; D remains unclear. Germline V gene sequence: CDR1 LGHDT, CDR2 YNNKEL (reference sequence). Trimming left V 6 bases short and J 1 base short, with 18 bases between. The CDR3 extends over 16 amino acids. The CDR3 nucleotides read TGTGCCAGCAGTCATATTCCAGGACGAGAGAACACTGAAGCTTTCTTT. Its translation: CASSHIPGRENTEAFF. Filled out from reference TRBV3-1 and TRBJ1-1, the complete variable domain reads DTAVSQTPKYLVTQMGNDKSIKCEQNLGHDTMYWYKQDSKKFLKIMFSYNNKELIINETVPNRFSPKSPDKAHLNLHINSLELGDSAVYFCASSHIPGRENTEAFFGQGTRLTVV.

A few counts support this clonotype. V usage is TRBV12-3 or TRBV12-4 and J usage is TRBJ1-4; D not resolved. This CDR3 has 14 residues. Trimming stripped 3 bases from V and 7 bases from J, with 12 bases between. CDR3 in DNA: TGTGCCAGCAGTTTTGGGGAGTTCGCTGAAAAACTGTTTTTT. Translated: CASSFGEFAEKLFF.

This clonotype was counted at least ten times. The chain combines TRBV24-1 with TRBJ1-2; D is perhaps TRBD1 (6 bases). The length of the CDR3 is 18 residues. V was shortened by 3 bases and J by 6 bases, with 25 bases between the two germline ends. Germline CDR1 is KGHDR and CDR2 is SFDVKD. The CDR3 bases are TGTGCCACCAGTGATCTACAGGGCCTTGGCCGAAATATAGATGGCTACACCTTC. This codes for CATSDLQGLGRNIDGYTF.

In its sample, this clonotype was seen a few times. V gene TRBV6-1 combines with J gene TRBJ1-5, with D possibly being TRBD1 (5 bases). There are 13 residues in the CDR3. Trimming pared 8 bases from V and 3 bases from J, leaving 11 bases between. Germline CDR1 MNHNS, CDR2 SASEGT. The CDR3 DNA is TGTGCCAGCGAAACAGGAATCAATCAGCCCCAGCATTTT. Residues: CASETGINQPQHF.

This clonotype has a handful of counts. CDR3 residues: CASNEPKGAKNIQYF. CDR3 nucleotides: TGTGCCAGTAACGAACCGAAGGGGGCCAAAAACATTCAGTACTTC. This chain joins TRBV28 and TRBJ2-4; D is perhaps TRBD1 (5 bases). The CDR3 contains 15 residues. Germline V gene sequence: CDR1 MDHEN, CDR2 SYDVKM. V was cut by 9 bases and J by 1 base, with 16 bases left in between.

At least ten counts were recorded for this clonotype. The gene calls are TRBV11-2 and TRBJ1-1; D gene uncertain. V was cut by 1 base and J by 7 bases, with 10 bases left in between. This CDR3 is built from 13 residues. Germline assignment: CDR1 SGHAT and CDR2 FQNNGV. The CDR3 reads CASSLARTREAFF. The CDR3 DNA follows: TGTGCCAGCAGCTTAGCTCGGACGCGTGAAGCTTTCTTT.

J is TRBJ2-2 and V is TRBV5-1, with D unclear. V was shortened by 4 bases and J by 4 bases, with 20 bases between the two germline ends. Per germline, CDR1 SGHRS and CDR2 YFSETQ. CDR3 size: 17 residues. The CDR3 nucleotides are TGCGCCAGCAGCCTCTGGGTCGGAAAGGGCGGCACCGGGGAGCTGTTTTTT. Translating gives CASSLWVGKGGTGELFF.

This clonotype was seen repeatedly, ten times or more. The gene calls are TRBV6-2 or TRBV6-3 and TRBJ2-3; the match to TRBD2 covers 10 bases. Losses at the gene ends were 4 bases for V and 5 bases for J; bases not matched to a gene: 12. Looked up from germline, CDR1 is MNHEY and CDR2 is SVGEGT. There are 17 residues in the CDR3. Here the CDR3 DNA reads TGTGCCAGCAGTTTCCATTCCGGGACTAGCGTGGGAGATACGCAGTATTTT. It yields the protein CASSFHSGTSVGDTQYF.

This clonotype has ten or more counts. The chain employs TRBV18 and TRBJ1-4; the match to TRBD1 covers 7 bases. The CDR3 is 14 amino acids. V was pared by 4 bases and J by 5 bases, with 4 bases of the junction left unmatched. Germline V gene lookup returns CDR1 KGHSH and CDR2 LQKENI. The CDR3 here is CASSRGQLNEKLFF. Written as DNA, the CDR3 is TGTGCCAGCTCACGGGGACAGCTGAATGAAAAACTGTTTTTT.

This clonotype appeared a few times. This chain uses TRBV12-3 or TRBV12-4 with TRBJ2-4; 9 bases match TRBD1. With V trimmed by 1 base and J by 6 bases, 4 bases remained unmatched. This CDR3 is built from 15 residues. CDR3: CASSLDGTGLNIQYF. The CDR3 region has the DNA TGTGCCAGCAGTTTAGATGGGACAGGGTTAAACATTCAGTACTTC.